The present T cell receptor beta chain was sequenced within a study of T-cell reconstitution after alpha-beta-depleted transplantation in children. Unique molecular identifiers were incorporated during preparation of the TCRbeta library. From the PCR reads, TCRdb called clonotypes with MiXCR, one entry per CDR3 protein. The sample lists approximately 250,000 distinct CDR3 sequences; about 8.8% were seen once. Germline CDR1 reads MNHEY; CDR2 reads SVGAGI. The ends were cut back, 3 bases at V and 4 bases at J, with 12 bases in the middle. This CDR3 has 14 amino acids. This clonotype was counted many times.

The genes are TRBV6-5 and TRBJ1-1, with unresolved D. The clonotype was recovered from a human donor who donated a stem cell graft to a child with SCID. The sample was PBMCs from the stem cell graft donor, taken from the stem cell graft. The CDR3 bases are TGTGCCAGCAGTTATTCTGACGGGCTCACTGAAGCTTTCTTT. This encodes CASSYSDGLTEAFF.